This TCR beta chain appears in the sequencing data of a study of cytomegalovirus exposure and HLA in healthy donors (dated by TCRdb to 2015 to 2018). Context from the whole study: An earlier analysis of some 500 of the donors reported approximately 300 Gb of sequence data and 117 million unique TCR beta sequences from around 200 million T cells. To decide whether each TCR beta V gene segment behaved as functional or pseudogenic, an earlier analysis of 587 of the donors relied on high-throughput TCR beta sequencing. Every discovery cohort repertoire had been produced on one sequencing platform. The later analysis used no new phenotypic data to find candidate immune exposures, relying instead on TCR beta sequences and their occurrence across donors. Alongside the repertoire data, information on donor age, sex, ethnicity and CMV serostatus was compiled. Four to six DR-DQ haplotypes were handled as single units for association and clustering because linkage in the cohort was strong. The number of donors typed differed by locus, with about 620-630 for A, B, C, DRB1 and DQB1, more than 500 for DQA1, some 570 for DPA1, and over 400 for DPB1. In a later analysis, previously published TCR beta repertoires from some 640 donors were re-analyzed and high-resolution HLA genotyping was added so that TCR occurrence patterns could be studied. Of the 398 genotyped donors, 81% fell in the genetic ancestry cluster associated with self-reported Caucasian donors. Using immunosequencing, the study profiled T cell repertoires from fewer than 850 subjects and related those repertoires to cytomegalovirus serostatus. The aim of the study was to test whether cataloging public T cell receptors could identify signatures of past pathogen exposure. HLA typing included class I and class II loci at four-digit resolution. A later genetic analysis used genome-wide SNP genotypes for about three fifths of the 666 donors, treating that subset as a discovery cohort. An early release covering about 600 HLA-typed donors comprised roughly 300 gigabases of sequencing data and approximately 85 million unique TCR sequences. A separate validation cohort of roughly 130 different subjects was used in addition to the roughly 670-subject first cohort. Across some 400 genotyped donors of the cohort, an average of about 240,000 unique TCR beta nucleotide sequences per donor were sequenced, and roughly 20% of those sequences were non-productive. To predict cytomegalovirus infection status, the study combined high-throughput TCR immunosequencing, statistical association of individual TCRs with disease status, and machine learning. Study-wide findings and limitations: In a later analysis, most CMV-associated TCR beta chains were found to appear HLA-restricted, with HLA associations seemingly driven largely by CMV exposure. Several of the top co-occurrence clusters appeared to be linked to parvovirus B19, influenza, CMV and Epstein-Barr virus, according to a later analysis. In the study, 150 to 200 TCR beta chains were listed as associated with cytomegalovirus. A few of the identified cytomegalovirus-associated TCR beta chains were confirmed in vitro to be specific for cytomegalovirus antigens. Because the 87-base-pair reads could not distinguish some IMGT-functional V segments, including TRBV6-2 and TRBV6-3, those segments were excluded. An association between a missense DCLRE1C variant and V-gene and J-gene trimming of TCR beta chains was found in a later genetic analysis and replicated in an independent cohort. A group of highly shared sequence variants was considered likely to be a technical artifact of the sequencing pipeline. A further reported finding was that TCR beta sequences accurately predicted the HLA-A and HLA-B alleles for most subjects in the first cohort. According to a later genetic analysis, donors in an Asian-associated ancestry cluster had fewer N-insertions in productive TCRs than the roughly 670-donor mean. It was suggested by the authors that the approach could potentially be generalized to other disease states and immunological phenotypes. Because HLA typing was missing for some donors at each locus, association tests included only the typed subset. The cohort was sequenced for TCR beta chains only, and without alpha or paired-chain data the features that could be detected were limited. While some public TCRs were present in many individuals, most TCR sequences turned up only very rarely across donors. In a later analysis, the rate of TCR association differed among HLA loci, with DRB1 alleles having the most associated TCRs and HLA-C alleles having the fewest. CMV serostatus was the only immune exposure information available for the cohort. When HLA alleles, especially DR and DQ, strongly co-occurred, TCR associations were difficult to assign to individual alleles. Specific HLA alleles were associated with 15,000 to 20,000 TCR beta sequences at a false discovery rate of 0.05 in a later analysis. In a later analysis, HLA-associated TCR beta chains showed more clonal expansion and lower generation probabilities than non-associated chains that were equally common. Linkage disequilibrium might explain the correlated functional status among segregating V segments, but an unknown experimental factor could not be ruled out. Some 16 rarely observed V segments, including chromosome 9 orphons, were excluded from the earlier analysis of several hundred of the donors because counts were too low. An earlier analysis of some 590 of the donors showed that most TCR beta V segments appeared in productive rearrangements either about 87% or about 30% of the time, which broadly matched IMGT annotations. In both the original and validation cohorts, the classifier was reported to diagnose cytomegalovirus status with high specificity and sensitivity. Roughly uniform sequencing depth across donors was assumed in presence/absence analyses, although this assumption may not hold.

Turning to this clone: Its antigen is currently not known. No much larger clonotype is one base removed from it; base qualities were not supplied.

The CDR3 numbers 14 residues from cysteine through phenylalanine. Only CDR3 DNA is held: 42 bases, read in frame from base 1. The germline V gene (reference sequence) provides CDR1 SEHNR and CDR2 FQNEAQ. V and J are truncated by 1 base and 0 bases respectively, leaving an intervening sequence of 4 bases. The method was the immunoSEQ multiplex PCR assay. For the multiplex PCR, a mixture combining 60 forward primers for TCR Vbeta segments and 13 reverse primers for TCR Jbeta segments was used. The CDR3 region of rearranged TCR beta genes was amplified from genomic DNA with a multiplex PCR assay. On the Illumina HiSeq System, the amplified TCR beta libraries were sequenced as 87-base-pair reads. For the original study's pipeline: A later analysis counted 75 million to 100 million unique TCR beta chains across the 650 to 800 repertoires, and around 9.9 million of these chains were shared by at least two donors. Raw reads were error-corrected and collapsed into unique sequences with a nearest-neighbor algorithm that merged closely related sequences to remove PCR and sequencing errors. V, D and J gene segments were assigned by aligning CDR3 sequences to IMGT reference sequences. Each retained sequence needed at least a six-nucleotide match to both a V gene segment and a J gene segment. A rearrangement counted as productive if the CDR3 had no stop codons and remained in frame with V and J, and every other rearrangement counted as non-productive. Following IMGT convention, CDR3 was defined as the stretch from the second conserved V-encoded cysteine to the conserved J-encoded phenylalanine. The earlier analysis of about 610 of the donors excluded any sequence lacking an unambiguous match to a single V gene segment. An earlier analysis of under 750 of the donors called V segments functional above 56.7% productive rearrangements and segregating when the between-donor standard deviation exceeded 5%. A statistical classification framework was built to diagnose cytomegalovirus status from the catalog of TCR beta chain sequences. A later analysis assigned V and J genes by comparing TCR nucleotide sequences with IMGT/GENE-DB human TR gene sequences. A later analysis assigned CDR3 sequences and most-parsimonious VDJ recombination scenarios with the TCRdist pipeline. In a later analysis, each TCR beta chain was defined by its CDR3 amino acid sequence together with its V-gene family, and reads lacking a unique V-gene family were excluded. As a way to deal with suspected cross-contamination and a sequencing artifact, a later analysis dropped 450 to 700 nucleotide sequences that were highly shared and had low generation probability. For each public chain, a later analysis derived a clonal expansion index from normalized ranks of inferred template counts within each repertoire. In a later analysis, generation probabilities were computed with a VDJ recombination model fitted to out-of-frame rearrangements, and the resulting probabilities were checked against IGoR. In a later analysis, hypergeometric tests were used to score TCR-TCR, TCR-HLA and TCR-CMV co-occurrence, with a repertoire-size bias correction applied to TCR pairs. A later analysis estimated false discovery rates by permuting HLA or CMV assignments 20 times. In a later analysis, co-occurring TCRs were grouped with DBSCAN, and TCRdist sequence similarity was added when clustering was performed within HLA-allele-positive subsets. Co-occurrence clustering excluded repertoires with fewer than 30,000 or more than 120,000 public chains, plus five with anomalous nucleotide sharing. TCRdb limited this immuneACCESS table to in-frame rearrangements with V and J called. A share of clones is missing; checked studies link under half to unresolved V genes, and the rest is unexplained. The V and J calls and clone size are taken from that table; D and trimming were inferred from the DNA. The sample table lists about 110,000 clones, 76% of them with a count of one. The ten largest make up 10% to 15% of the sample.

In total, over 600 healthy bone marrow donors made up the cohort. At the time of sampling, every cohort member was nominally healthy, though immune exposures that went unrecorded were likely present. The donor tested CMV seropositive and was one of the 289 seropositive cohort members. Each donor provided a peripheral blood sample, and peripheral blood mononuclear cells were used for TCR beta sequencing. Genomic DNA extraction from the blood cell samples was performed with the Qiagen DNeasy Blood Extraction Kit. The rearrangement joined TRBV7-9 to TRBJ2-1, with the D gene not confidently named. The sequencing input was PBMCs. This sequence was found in a young man in good health and CMV-seropositive. In nucleotides, the sequence is TGTGCCAGCAGCTTAGTAGTCTCCTACAATGAGCAGTTCTTC. It encodes CASSLVVSYNEQFF.